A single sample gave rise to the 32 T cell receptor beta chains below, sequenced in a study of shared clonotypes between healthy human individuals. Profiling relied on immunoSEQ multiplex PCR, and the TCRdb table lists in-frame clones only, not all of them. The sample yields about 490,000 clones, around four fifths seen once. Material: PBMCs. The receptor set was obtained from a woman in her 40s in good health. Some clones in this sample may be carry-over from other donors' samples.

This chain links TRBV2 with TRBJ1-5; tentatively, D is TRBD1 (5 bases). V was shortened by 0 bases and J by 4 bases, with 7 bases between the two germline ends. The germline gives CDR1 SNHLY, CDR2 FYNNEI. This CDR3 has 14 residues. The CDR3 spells CASSEARGNQPQHF. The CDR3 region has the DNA TGTGCCAGCAGTGAAGCGAGGGGAAATCAGCCCCAGCATTTT.

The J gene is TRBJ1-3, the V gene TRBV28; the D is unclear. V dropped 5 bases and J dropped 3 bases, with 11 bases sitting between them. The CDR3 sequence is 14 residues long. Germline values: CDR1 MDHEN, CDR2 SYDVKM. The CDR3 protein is CASSLGQHGNTIYF. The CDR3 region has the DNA TGTGCCAGCAGTCTCGGCCAACATGGAAACACCATATATTTT.

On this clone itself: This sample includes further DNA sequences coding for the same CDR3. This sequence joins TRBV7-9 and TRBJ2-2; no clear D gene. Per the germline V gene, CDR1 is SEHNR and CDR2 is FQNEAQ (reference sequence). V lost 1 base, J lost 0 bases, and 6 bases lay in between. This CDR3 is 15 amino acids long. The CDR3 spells CASSLGAANTGELFF. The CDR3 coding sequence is TGTGCCAGCAGCTTAGGGGCGGCGAACACCGGGGAGCTGTTTTTT.

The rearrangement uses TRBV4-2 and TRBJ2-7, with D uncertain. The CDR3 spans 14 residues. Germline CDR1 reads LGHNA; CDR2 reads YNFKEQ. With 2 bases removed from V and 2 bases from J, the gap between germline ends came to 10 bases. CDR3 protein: CASSQTAKPYEQYF. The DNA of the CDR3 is TGTGCCAGCAGCCAAACAGCAAAGCCCTACGAGCAGTACTTC.

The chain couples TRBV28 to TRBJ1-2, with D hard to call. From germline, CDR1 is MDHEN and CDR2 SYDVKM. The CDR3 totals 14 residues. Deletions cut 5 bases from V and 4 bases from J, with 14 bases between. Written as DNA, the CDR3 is TGTGCCAGCAGTAGGGCCCGTCCCTCCTATGGCTACACCTTC. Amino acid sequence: CASSRARPSYGYTF.

In DNA form, the CDR3 reads TGCGCCAGCAGGCCCAGCGGGGTCCCCAATGAGCAGTTCTTC. Translating gives CASRPSGVPNEQFF. The chain is built from TRBV10-1 and TRBJ2-1; 7 bases agree with TRBD2. J was trimmed by 6 bases and V by 6 bases; bases with no gene match: 8. CDR1 and CDR2 from the germline V gene are WNHNN and SYGVQD (reference sequence). The CDR3 has 14 amino acids.

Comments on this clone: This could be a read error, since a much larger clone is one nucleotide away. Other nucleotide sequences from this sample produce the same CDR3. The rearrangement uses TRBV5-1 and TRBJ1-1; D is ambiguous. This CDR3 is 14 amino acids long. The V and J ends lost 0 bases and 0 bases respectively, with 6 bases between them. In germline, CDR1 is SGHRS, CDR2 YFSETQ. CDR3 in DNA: TGCGCCAGCAGCTTGGACGGAATGAACACTGAAGCTTTCTTT. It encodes CASSLDGMNTEAFF.

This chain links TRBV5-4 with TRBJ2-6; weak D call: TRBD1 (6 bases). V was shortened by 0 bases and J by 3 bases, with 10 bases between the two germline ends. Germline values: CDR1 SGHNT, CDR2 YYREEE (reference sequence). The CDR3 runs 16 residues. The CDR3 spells CASSLVWGRGANVLTF. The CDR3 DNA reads TGTGCCAGCAGCTTGGTGTGGGGGCGTGGGGCCAACGTCCTGACTTTC.

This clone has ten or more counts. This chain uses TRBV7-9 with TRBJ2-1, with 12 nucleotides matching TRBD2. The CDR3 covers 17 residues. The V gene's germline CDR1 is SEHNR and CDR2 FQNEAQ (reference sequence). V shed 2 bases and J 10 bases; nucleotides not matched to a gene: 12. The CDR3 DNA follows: TGTGCCAGCAGCTTAACTAGCGGGAGGCCCCCCGGGGGAGAGCAGTTCTTC. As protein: CASSLTSGRPPGGEQFF. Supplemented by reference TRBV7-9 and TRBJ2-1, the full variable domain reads DTGVSQNPRHKITKRGQNVTFRCDPISEHNRLYWYRQTLGQGPEFLTYFQNEAQLEKSRLLSDRFSAERPKGSFSTLEIQRTEQGDSAMYLCASSLTSGRPPGGEQFFGPGTRLTVL.

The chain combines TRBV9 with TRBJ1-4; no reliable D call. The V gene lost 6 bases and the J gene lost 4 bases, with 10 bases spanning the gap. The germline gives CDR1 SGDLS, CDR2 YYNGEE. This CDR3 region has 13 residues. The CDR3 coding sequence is TGTGCCAGCAACTCCGGGCTTAATGAAAAACTGTTTTTT. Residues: CASNSGLNEKLFF.

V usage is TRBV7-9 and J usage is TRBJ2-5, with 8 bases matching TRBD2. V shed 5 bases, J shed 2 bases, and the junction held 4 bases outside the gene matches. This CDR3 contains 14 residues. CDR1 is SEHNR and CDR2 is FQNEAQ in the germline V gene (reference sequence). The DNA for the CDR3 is TGTGCCAGCAGCCAAACTAGCGGTCAAGAGACCCAGTACTTC. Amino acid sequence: CASSQTSGQETQYF.

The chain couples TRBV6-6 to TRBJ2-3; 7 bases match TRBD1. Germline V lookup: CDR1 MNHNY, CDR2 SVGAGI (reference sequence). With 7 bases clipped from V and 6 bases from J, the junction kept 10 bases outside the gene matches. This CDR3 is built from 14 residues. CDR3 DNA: TGTGCCAGCATCACACAGGGGACCCTGGATACGCAGTATTTT. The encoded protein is CASITQGTLDTQYF.

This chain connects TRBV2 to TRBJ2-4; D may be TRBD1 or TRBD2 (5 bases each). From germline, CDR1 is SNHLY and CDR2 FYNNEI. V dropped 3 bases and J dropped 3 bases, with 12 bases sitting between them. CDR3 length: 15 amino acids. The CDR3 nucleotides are TGTGCCAGCAGTGATAGAGGGGCGGGCAAAAACATTCAGTACTTC. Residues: CASSDRGAGKNIQYF.

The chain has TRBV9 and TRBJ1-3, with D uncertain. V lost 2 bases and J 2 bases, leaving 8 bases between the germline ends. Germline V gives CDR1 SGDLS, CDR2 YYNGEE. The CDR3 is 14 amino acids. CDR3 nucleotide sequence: TGTGCCAGCAGCGTCCAAGAGGCTGGAAACACCATATATTTT. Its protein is CASSVQEAGNTIYF.

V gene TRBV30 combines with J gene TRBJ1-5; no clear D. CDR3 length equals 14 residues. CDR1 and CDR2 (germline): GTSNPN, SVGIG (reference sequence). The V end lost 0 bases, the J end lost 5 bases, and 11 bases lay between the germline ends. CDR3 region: CAWSVGVQDQPQHF. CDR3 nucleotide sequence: TGTGCCTGGAGTGTGGGCGTCCAGGATCAGCCCCAGCATTTT.

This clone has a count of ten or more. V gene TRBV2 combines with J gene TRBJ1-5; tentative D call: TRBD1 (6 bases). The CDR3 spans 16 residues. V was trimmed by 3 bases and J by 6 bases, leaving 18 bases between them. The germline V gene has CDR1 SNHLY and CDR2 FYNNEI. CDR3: CASSDDRPGVGQPQHF. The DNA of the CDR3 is TGTGCCAGCAGTGACGACCGGCCAGGGGTTGGTCAGCCCCAGCATTTT.

CDR3 residues: CASSPMETGEVETQYF. CDR3 nucleotide sequence: TGTGCCAGCAGTCCCATGGAGACAGGGGAGGTTGAGACCCAGTACTTC. This rearrangement joins TRBV11-1 to TRBJ2-5, with 8 positions matching TRBD1. The CDR3 covers 16 residues. Germline values: CDR1 SGHAT, CDR2 FQDESV (reference sequence). V gave up 6 bases and J gave up 5 bases; unmatched junction bases: 14.

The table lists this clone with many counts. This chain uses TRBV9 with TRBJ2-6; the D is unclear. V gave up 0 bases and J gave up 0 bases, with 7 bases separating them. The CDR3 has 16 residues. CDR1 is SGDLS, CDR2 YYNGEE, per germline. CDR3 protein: CASSVGVRSGANVLTF. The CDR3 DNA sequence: TGTGCCAGCAGCGTAGGGGTGCGCTCTGGGGCCAACGTCCTGACTTTC.

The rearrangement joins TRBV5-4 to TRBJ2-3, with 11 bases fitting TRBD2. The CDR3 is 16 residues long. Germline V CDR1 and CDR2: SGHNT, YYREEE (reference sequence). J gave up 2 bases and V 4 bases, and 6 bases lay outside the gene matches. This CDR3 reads CASSLRLAGNTDTQYF. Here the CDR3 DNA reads TGTGCCAGCAGCCTCCGACTAGCGGGGAACACAGATACGCAGTATTTT. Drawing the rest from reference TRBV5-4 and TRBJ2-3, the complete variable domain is ETGVTQSPTHLIKTRGQQVTLRCSSQSGHNTVSWYQQALGQGPQFIFQYYREEENGRGNFPPRFSGLQFPNYSSELNVNALELDDSALYLCASSLRLAGNTDTQYFGPGTRLTVL.

Here the CDR3 DNA reads TGTGCCAGCAGCTTAGACAGGTCCTACAATGAGCAGTTCTTC. Translating gives CASSLDRSYNEQFF. The chain combines TRBV7-8 with TRBJ2-1; tentatively, D is TRBD1 (5 bases). V was pared by 1 base and J by 1 base, with 5 bases between. The CDR3 is made up of 14 amino acids. The germline gives CDR1 SGHVS, CDR2 FQNEAQ.

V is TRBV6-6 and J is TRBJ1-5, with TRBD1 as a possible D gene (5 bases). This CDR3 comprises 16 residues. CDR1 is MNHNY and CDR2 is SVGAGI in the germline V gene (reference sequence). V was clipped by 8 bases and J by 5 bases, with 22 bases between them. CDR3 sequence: CASYEEGKGRDQPQHF. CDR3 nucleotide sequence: TGTGCCAGCTATGAGGAGGGGAAGGGTCGGGATCAGCCCCAGCATTTT.

The CDR3 is CASSIGTGDGNEKLFF. CDR3 in DNA: TGTGCCAGTAGTATTGGGACAGGGGACGGTAATGAAAAACTGTTTTTT. This chain connects TRBV19 to TRBJ1-4; TRBD1 matches 10 bases. V lost 3 bases to trimming and J lost 4 bases; unmatched junction nucleotides: 5. Germline loops: CDR1 LNHDA, CDR2 SQIVND (reference sequence). The CDR3 runs to 16 residues. The complete variable domain, with remaining parts taken from reference TRBV19 and TRBJ1-4, reads DGGITQSPKYLFRKEGQNVTLSCEQNLNHDAMYWYRQDPGQGLRLIYYSQIVNDFQKGDIAEGYSVSREKKESFPLTVTSAQKNPTAFYLCASSIGTGDGNEKLFFGSGTQLSVL.

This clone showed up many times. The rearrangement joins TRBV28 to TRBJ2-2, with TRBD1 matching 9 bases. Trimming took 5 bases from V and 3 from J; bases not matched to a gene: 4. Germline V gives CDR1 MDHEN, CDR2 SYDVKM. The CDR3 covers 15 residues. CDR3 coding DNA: TGTGCCAGCAGTCCCGGGACAGGGCACACCGGGGAGCTGTTTTTT. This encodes CASSPGTGHTGELFF.

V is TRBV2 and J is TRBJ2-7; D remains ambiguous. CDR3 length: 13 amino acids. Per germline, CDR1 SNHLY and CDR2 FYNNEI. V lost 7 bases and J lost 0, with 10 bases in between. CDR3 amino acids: CASMAGLSYEQYF. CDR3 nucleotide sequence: TGTGCCAGCATGGCAGGTCTCTCCTACGAGCAGTACTTC.

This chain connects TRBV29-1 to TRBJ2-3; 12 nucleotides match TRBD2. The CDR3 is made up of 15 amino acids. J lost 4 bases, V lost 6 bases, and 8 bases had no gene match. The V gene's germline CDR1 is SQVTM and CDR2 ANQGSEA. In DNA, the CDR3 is TGCAGCGTGCATTCTAGCGGGAGGGCTTCAGATACGCAGTATTTT. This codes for CSVHSSGRASDTQYF.

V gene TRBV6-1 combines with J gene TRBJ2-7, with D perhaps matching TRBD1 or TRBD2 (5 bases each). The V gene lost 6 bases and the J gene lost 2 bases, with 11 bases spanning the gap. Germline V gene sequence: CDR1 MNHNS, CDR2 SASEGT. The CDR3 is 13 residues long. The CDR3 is CASRGTGTYEQYF. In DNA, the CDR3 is TGTGCCAGCAGGGGGACGGGAACCTACGAGCAGTACTTC.

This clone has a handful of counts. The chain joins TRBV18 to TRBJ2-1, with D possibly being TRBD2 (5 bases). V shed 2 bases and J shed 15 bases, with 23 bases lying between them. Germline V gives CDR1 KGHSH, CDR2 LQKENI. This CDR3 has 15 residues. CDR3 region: CASSPSGVFGAGLFF. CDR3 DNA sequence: TGTGCCAGCTCACCAAGCGGCGTTTTCGGAGCAGGTCTGTTCTTC.

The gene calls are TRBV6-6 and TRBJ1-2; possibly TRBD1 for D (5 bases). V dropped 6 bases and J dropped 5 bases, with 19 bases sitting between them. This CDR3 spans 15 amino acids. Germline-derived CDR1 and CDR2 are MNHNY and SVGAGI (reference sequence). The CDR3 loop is CASRPTGEAYYGYTF. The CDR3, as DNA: TGTGCCAGCAGACCAACAGGCGAAGCCTATTATGGCTACACCTTC.

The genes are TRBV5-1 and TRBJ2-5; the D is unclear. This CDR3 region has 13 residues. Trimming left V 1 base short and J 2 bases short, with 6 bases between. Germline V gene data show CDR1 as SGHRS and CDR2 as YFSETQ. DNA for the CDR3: TGCGCCAGCAGCTTGAACCCTCAAGAGACCCAGTACTTC. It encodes CASSLNPQETQYF.

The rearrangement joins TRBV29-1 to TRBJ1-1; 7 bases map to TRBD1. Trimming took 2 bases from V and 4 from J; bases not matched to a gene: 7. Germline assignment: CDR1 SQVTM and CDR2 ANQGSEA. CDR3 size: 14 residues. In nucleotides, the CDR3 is TGCAGCGTTGAAAACAGGGGAAGGGCCACTGAAGCTTTCTTT. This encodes CSVENRGRATEAFF.

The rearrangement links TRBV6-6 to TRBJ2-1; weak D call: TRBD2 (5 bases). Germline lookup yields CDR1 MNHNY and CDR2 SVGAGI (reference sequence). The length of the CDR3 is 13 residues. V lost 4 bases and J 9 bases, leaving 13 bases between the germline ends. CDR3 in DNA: TGTGCCAGCAGTTTATACCGGGAAGGTGAGCAGTTCTTC. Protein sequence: CASSLYREGEQFF.

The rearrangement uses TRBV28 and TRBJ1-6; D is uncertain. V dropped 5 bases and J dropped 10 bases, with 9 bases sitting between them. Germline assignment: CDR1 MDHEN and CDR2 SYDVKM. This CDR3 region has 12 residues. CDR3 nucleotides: TGTGCCAGCAGTGCCGGCGAGTCACCCCTCCACTTT. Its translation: CASSAGESPLHF.